This TCR beta chain was identified during a study of CD8+ T cells in alopecia areata. CD4+ and CD8+ T cells were sorted from PBMCs. The CDR3 extends over 14 amino acids. Germline V gene lookup returns CDR1 SQVTM and CDR2 ANQGSEA. Trimming removed 7 bases at V and 0 bases at J, with 15 bases between. Sequencing relied on a cDNA template that was reverse transcribed from extracted RNA. Assay used: immunoSEQ multiplex PCR; TCRdb lists only in-frame clones, some missing. In the table there are some 180,000 clones, around three fifths of which are singletons. V is TRBV29-1 and J is TRBJ1-1; D is undetermined. The sequencing input was CD8+ T cells sorted from blood. This clonotype originated in a human donor in good health. The DNA for the CDR3 is TGCAGCGCCGAGGTGGCAAACTTGAACACTGAAGCTTTCTTT. Protein product: CSAEVANLNTEAFF.